Sequencing of this T cell receptor beta chain was carried out in a study of T-cell memory formation after mild COVID-19. This clonotype was found many times. Per germline, CDR1 SGHTA and CDR2 FQGTGA. The length of the CDR3 is 16 residues. Trimming cost V 2 bases and J 5 bases, with 16 bases left between them. MiXCR, run by TCRdb on the 5' RACE reads, gives a single entry per CDR3 protein. Here the sample spans a few hundred thousand distinct CDR3 sequences, roughly 19% being singletons. Sequences were obtained from PBMCs or a T cell subset sorted from them (not recorded which). The rearrangement joins TRBV7-3 to TRBJ2-1; D possibly corresponds to TRBD1 (6 bases). The source of this sequence is a man aged 18 to 30 who had mild COVID-19 (a few samples of this study predate the infection). Cell type and time point are not known. The CDR3 DNA follows: TGTGCCAGCAGCTTATGGGACGGGAAGGGGGACAATGAGCAGTTCTTC. Its translation: CASSLWDGKGDNEQFF.